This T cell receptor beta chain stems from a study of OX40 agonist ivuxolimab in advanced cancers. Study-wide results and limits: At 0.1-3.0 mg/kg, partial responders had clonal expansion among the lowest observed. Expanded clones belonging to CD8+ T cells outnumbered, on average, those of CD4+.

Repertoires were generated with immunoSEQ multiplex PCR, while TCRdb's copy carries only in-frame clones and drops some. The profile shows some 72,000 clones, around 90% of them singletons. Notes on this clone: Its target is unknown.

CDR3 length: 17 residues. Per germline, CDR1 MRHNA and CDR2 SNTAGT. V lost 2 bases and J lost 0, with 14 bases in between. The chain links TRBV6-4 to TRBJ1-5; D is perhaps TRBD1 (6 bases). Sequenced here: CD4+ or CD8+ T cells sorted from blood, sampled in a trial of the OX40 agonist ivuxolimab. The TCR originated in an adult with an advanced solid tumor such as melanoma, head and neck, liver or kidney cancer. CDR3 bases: TGTGCCAGCAGTGACACGGACAGAGGATATAGCAATCAGCCCCAGCATTTT. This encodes CASSDTDRGYSNQPQHF.